This T cell receptor (beta chain) was captured by sequencing in a study of siplizumab effects on memory and regulatory T cells (dated by TCRdb to between 2017 and 2020). About the study as a whole: The study looked at the effect of siplizumab, an anti-CD2 antibody, on alloreactive T-cell subsets in allogeneic mixed lymphocyte reactions made from human PBMCs.

A remark on this clone: The antigen this receptor binds is unknown. No clone much larger than this one lies a single base away; base qualities are absent.

Per the germline V gene, SGDLS is the CDR1 and YYNGEE is the CDR2. V gives up 0 bases and J gives up 4 bases, and the segment between their germline ends measures 16 bases. Measured from the cysteine to the phenylalanine, the CDR3 is 16 residues long. Solely the CDR3 DNA is kept, with 48 bases framed from the first base. Study-level results and caveats: The cumulative frequency of alloreactive sequences traceable to unstimulated CD4+ memory T cells was significantly reduced by siplizumab. No functional confirmation was obtained for the suppressive function of proliferating Tregs from siplizumab cultures. Because sequences below about 10^-5 frequency were poorly captured, only a minor fraction of alloreactive clones could be mapped to unstimulated subsets. About 75-96% of proliferating CD4+ or CD8+ clones could not be given a naive or memory phenotype. Unstimulated naive T cells appeared more diverse than memory T cells, and naive cells seemed to contribute substantially to the alloresponse. Of the alloreactive CD4+ clones that could be mapped, the Treg-derived share averaged 68.8% with siplizumab compared with roughly 27% in control reactions.

TCRbeta CDR3 sequencing was performed on sorted unstimulated T cells and on proliferating T cells recovered from mixed lymphocyte reactions. Fresh whole blood from about 9 HLA-typed healthy donors was used as the source from which PBMCs were isolated. To map where alloreactive clones came from, unstimulated CD4+ regulatory T cells were FACS-sorted. Receptor amplification or capture employed the immunoSEQ multiplex PCR assay. Roughly 10^5 TCR templates per sample were assayed on the deep sequencing platform. Genomic DNA extracted from sorted T cells was used for TCRbeta CDR3 sequencing. As for how the authors treated the data: The R programming language was used for clonal analysis of TCRbeta CDR3 data. Comparing unstimulated samples against CFSE-low samples taken after the reaction was how alloreactive CD4+ and CD8+ clones were defined. Alloreactive CD4+ clones were assigned to regulatory or non-regulatory origin by matching sequences to sorted unstimulated Treg and non-Treg repertoires. TCRdb provides this immuneACCESS table in a form limited to in-frame rearrangements. Some clones are lacking; in checked studies, under half of them reflect an unresolved V gene, and why the rest are absent is not known. The D gene and trimming were derived from the DNA, and the V and J assignments and clone size from that table. This sample has approximately 100,000 clones in its table, and about 92% of those were observed once. The top ten hold 0.75% of the sample.

The sample consisted of Tregs sorted from blood. The TCR was taken from a human donor in good health. The chain couples TRBV9 to TRBJ1-1; the D gene is possibly TRBD1, with 6 bases matching. The DNA is TGTGCCAGCAGCGTAGGGCAAGGGGGGGAAGGCACTGAAGCTTTCTTT. Its translation is CASSVGQGGEGTEAFF.